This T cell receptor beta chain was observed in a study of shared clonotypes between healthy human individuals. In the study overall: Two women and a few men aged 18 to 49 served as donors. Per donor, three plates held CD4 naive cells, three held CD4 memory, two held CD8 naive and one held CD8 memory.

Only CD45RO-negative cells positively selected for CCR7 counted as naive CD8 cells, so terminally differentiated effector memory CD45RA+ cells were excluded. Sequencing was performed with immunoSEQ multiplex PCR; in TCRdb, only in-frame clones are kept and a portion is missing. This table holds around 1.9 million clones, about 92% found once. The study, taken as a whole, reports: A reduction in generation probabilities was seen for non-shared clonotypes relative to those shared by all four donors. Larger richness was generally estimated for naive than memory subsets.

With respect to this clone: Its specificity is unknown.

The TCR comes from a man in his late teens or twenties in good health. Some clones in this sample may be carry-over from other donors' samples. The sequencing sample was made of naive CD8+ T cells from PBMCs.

The CDR3 DNA sequence: TGTGCCAGCTTGAAACGTTCGGGAGAAGCTTTCTTT. Protein sequence: CASLKRSGEAFF. The chain links TRBV6-1 to TRBJ1-1; D is unclear. Trimming took 8 bases from V and 8 from J, leaving 15 bases between them. The CDR3 length is 12 residues. Per germline, CDR1 MNHNS and CDR2 SASEGT.